This TCR beta chain comes out of a study of blood T cell repertoires in COVID-19 (dated by TCRdb to about 2020). In terms of the full investigation: Samples covering the acute and convalescent phases of COVID-19 were provided by collaborators in the United States, Italy and Spain. Where available, HLA class I and class II types were taken from metadata supplied by the sample provider and were not determined by assay-based typing. The samples were drawn from the first 160 participants of the ongoing ImmuneRACE study and from over 950 subjects provided by 6 global collaborators. A freely available public database, intended as a resource for researchers studying the immune response to SARS-CoV-2, is where the repertoires were released. The prospective study material was composed of cDNA or gDNA derived from T cells, B-cell-depleted T cells, or PBMCs. Deeply sampled blood TCRbeta repertoires from subjects exposed to, actively infected with, or recovered from COVID-19 were included in the dataset. Nearly every sample came with metadata listing a de-identified subject ID, COVID-19 status, age in years and sex.

V loses 4 bases of germline sequence and J loses 7 bases, and the interval between the two ends is 14 bases. Counted from cysteine to phenylalanine, this CDR3 has 13 amino acids. The only DNA kept is the CDR3, 39 bases in frame from the first base. Looking up the germline V gene yields CDR1 SGHTA and CDR2 FQGNSA. Summary of the overall study and its limitations: Clinical and demographic metadata were provided uncurated, with the amount varying by source and participant.

TCRbeta CDR3 regions were amplified from genomic DNA by means of the immunoSEQ Assay, a bias-controlled multiplex PCR. In the authors' own workflow: Nucleated cell counts per sample were estimated from amplification of reference gene primers within the assay. To quantify the absolute abundance of each unique TCRbeta CDR3 rearrangement, sequence reads were collapsed and filtered. For each sample, productive Simpson clonality was calculated as the square root of Simpson's diversity index over productive rearrangements. TCRdb mirrors the immuneACCESS table, restricted to in-frame sequences. Some clones are absent from its copies; in checked studies, under half trace to an unresolved V gene, and the reason for the others is unknown. V and J calls and clone size come straight from that table; D and trimming were deduced from the DNA. This sample has tens of thousands of clones in its table, and 80% to 90% of those were observed once. About 44% of the sample is held by the ten biggest clonotypes.

In the case of this clone: The specificity of this receptor is unknown. No much larger clone is present one base from it, and per-base qualities are unavailable.

The collaborating institutions used their own protocols to collect whole blood in K2EDTA tubes. For TCRbeta analysis, collaborators shipped samples in one of three forms: frozen whole blood, isolated PBMCs, or DNA extracted from either of those sample types. The chain couples TRBV7-2 to TRBJ2-7, and perhaps TRBD2 as D gene, on 6 matching bases. This clonotype was obtained from an elderly woman with active or convalescent COVID-19. Sequenced sample: peripheral blood. The CDR3 amino acid sequence is: CASSWSGTHEQYF. The nucleotides are TGTGCCAGCAGCTGGTCCGGGACTCATGAGCAGTACTTC. When the CDR3 is completed using the reference TRBV7-2 and TRBJ2-7 genes on either side, the full variable domain is GAGVSQSPSNKVTEKGKDVELRCDPISGHTALYWYRQSLGQGLEFLIYFQGNSAPDKSGLPSDRFSAERTGGSVSTLTIQRTQQEDSAVYLCASSWSGTHEQYFGPGTRLTVT.